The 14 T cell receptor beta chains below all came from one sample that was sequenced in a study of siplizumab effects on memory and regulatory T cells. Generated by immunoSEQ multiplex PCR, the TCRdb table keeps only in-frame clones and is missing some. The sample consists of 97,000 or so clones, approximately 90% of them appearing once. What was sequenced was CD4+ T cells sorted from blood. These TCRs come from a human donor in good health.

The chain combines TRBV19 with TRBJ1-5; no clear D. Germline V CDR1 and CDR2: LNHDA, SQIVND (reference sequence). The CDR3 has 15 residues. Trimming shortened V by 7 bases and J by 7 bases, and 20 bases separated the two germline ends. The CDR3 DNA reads TGTGCCAGTAAAGCCCGGGGAGGTAATTCGCAGCCCCAGCATTTT. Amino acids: CASKARGGNSQPQHF.

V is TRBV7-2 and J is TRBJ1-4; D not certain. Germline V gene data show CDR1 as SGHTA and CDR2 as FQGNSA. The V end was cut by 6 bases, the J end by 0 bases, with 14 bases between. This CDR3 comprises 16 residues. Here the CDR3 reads CASSPTSRATNEKLFF. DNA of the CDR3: TGTGCCAGCAGTCCAACCAGTAGAGCAACTAATGAAAAACTGTTTTTT.

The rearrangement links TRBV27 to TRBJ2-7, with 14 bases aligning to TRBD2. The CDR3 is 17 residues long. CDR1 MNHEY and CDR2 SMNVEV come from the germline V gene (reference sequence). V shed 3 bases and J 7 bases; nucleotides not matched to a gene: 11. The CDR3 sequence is CASSFLRGLAGASEQYF. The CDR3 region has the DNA TGTGCCAGCAGTTTTTTGAGGGGACTAGCGGGAGCCAGTGAGCAGTACTTC.

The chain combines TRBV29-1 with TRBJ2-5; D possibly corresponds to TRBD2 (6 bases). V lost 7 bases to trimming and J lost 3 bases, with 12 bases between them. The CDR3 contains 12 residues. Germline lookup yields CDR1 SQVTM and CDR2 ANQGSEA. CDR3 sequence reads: CSASPGEETQYF. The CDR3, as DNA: TGCAGCGCGTCGCCGGGGGAAGAGACCCAGTACTTC.

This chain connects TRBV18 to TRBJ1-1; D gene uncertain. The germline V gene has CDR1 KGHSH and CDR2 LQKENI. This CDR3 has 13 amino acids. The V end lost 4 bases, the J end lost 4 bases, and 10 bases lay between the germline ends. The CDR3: CASSLTESTEAFF. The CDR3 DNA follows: TGTGCCAGCTCACTAACAGAAAGCACTGAAGCTTTCTTT.

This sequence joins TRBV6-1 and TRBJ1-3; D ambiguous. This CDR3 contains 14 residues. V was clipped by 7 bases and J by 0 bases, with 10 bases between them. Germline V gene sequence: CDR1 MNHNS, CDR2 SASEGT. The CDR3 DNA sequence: TGTGCCAGCATCGGATCGCTCTCTGGAAACACCATATATTTT. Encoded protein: CASIGSLSGNTIYF.

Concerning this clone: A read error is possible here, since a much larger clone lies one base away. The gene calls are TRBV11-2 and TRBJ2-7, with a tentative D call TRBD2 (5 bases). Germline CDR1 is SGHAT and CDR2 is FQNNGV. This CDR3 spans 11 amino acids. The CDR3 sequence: CVSSRDKEQYF. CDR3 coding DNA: TGTGTCAGCAGCCGGGATAAGGAGCAGTACTTC. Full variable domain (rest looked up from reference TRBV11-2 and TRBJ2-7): EAGVAQSPRYKIIEKRQSVAFWCNPISGHATLYWYQQILGQGPKLLIQFQNNGVVDDSQLPKDRFSAERLKGVDSTLKIQPAKLEDSAVYLCVSSRDKEQYFGPGTRLTVT.

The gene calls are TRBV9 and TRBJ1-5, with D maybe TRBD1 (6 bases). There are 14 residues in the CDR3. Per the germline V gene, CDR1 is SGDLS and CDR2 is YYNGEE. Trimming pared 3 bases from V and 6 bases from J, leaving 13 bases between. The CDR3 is CASSAGGGAQPQHF. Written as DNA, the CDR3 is TGTGCCAGCAGCGCCGGCGGGGGGGCTCAGCCCCAGCATTTT. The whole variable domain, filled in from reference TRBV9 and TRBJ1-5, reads DSGVTQTPKHLITATGQRVTLRCSPRSGDLSVYWYQQSLDQGLQFLIQYYNGEERAKGNILERFSAQQFPDLHSELNLSSLELGDSALYFCASSAGGGAQPQHFGDGTRLSIL.

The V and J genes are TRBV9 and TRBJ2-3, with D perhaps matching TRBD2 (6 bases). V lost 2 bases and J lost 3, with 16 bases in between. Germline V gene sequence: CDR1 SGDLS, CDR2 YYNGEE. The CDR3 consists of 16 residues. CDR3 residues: CASSVPPGSGTDTQYF. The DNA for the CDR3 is TGTGCCAGCAGCGTGCCCCCGGGGAGCGGGACAGATACGCAGTATTTT. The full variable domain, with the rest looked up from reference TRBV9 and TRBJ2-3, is DSGVTQTPKHLITATGQRVTLRCSPRSGDLSVYWYQQSLDQGLQFLIQYYNGEERAKGNILERFSAQQFPDLHSELNLSSLELGDSALYFCASSVPPGSGTDTQYFGPGTRLTVL.

Here the CDR3 DNA reads TGTGCCAGTAGTAAGGTTCCCCAGATAATGTTCTTC. Protein sequence: CASSKVPQIMFF. The rearrangement joins TRBV19 to TRBJ2-1; D gene uncertain. Germline-derived CDR1 and CDR2 are LNHDA and SQIVND (reference sequence). Deletions cut 4 bases from V and 15 bases from J, with 16 bases between. The CDR3 has 12 residues.

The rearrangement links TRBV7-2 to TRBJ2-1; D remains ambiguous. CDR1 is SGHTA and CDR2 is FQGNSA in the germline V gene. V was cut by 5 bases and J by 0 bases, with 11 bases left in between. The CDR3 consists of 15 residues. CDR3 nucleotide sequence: TGTGCCAGCAGCCTTTACGGTAGCTCCTACAATGAGCAGTTCTTC. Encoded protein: CASSLYGSSYNEQFF.

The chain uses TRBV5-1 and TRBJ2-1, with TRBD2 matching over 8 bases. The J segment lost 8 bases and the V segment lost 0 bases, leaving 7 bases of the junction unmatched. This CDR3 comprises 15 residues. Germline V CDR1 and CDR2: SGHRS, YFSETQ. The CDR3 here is CASSLVSSGLDEQFF. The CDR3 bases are TGCGCCAGCAGCTTGGTGTCTAGCGGGCTGGATGAGCAGTTCTTC. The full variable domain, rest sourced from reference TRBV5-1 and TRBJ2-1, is KAGVTQTPRYLIKTRGQQVTLSCSPISGHRSVSWYQQTPGQGLQFLFEYFSETQRNKGNFPGRFSGRQFSNSRSEMNVSTLELGDSALYLCASSLVSSGLDEQFFGPGTRLTVL.

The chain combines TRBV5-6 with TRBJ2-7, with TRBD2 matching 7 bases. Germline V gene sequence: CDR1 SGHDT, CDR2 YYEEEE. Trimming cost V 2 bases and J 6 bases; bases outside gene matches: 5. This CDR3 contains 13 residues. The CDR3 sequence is CASSLLTSFEQYF. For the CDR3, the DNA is TGTGCCAGCAGCTTACTGACTAGCTTCGAGCAGTACTTC.

The CDR3, as DNA: TGTGCCAGCAGGAAGGGACAGGGTCACACCATATATTTT. This gives the protein CASRKGQGHTIYF. This rearrangement joins TRBV28 to TRBJ1-3; 9 nucleotides align to TRBD1. This CDR3 has 13 amino acids. The ends lost 6 bases at V and 8 bases at J; junction bases unmatched: 5. Germline CDR1 MDHEN, CDR2 SYDVKM.